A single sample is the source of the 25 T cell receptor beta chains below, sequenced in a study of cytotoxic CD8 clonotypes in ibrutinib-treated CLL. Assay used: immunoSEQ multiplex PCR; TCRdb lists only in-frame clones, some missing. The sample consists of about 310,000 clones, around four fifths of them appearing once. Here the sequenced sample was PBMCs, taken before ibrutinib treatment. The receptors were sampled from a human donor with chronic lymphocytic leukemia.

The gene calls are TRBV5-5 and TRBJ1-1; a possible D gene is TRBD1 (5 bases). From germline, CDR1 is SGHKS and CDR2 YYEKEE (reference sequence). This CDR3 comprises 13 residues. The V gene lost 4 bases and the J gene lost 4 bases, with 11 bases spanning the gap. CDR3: CASSLGLRTEAFF. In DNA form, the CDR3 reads TGTGCCAGCAGCCTGGGACTCCGCACTGAAGCTTTCTTT.

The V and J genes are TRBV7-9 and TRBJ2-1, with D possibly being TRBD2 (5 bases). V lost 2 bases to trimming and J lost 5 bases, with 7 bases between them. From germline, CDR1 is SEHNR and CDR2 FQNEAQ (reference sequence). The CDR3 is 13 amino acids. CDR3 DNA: TGTGCCAGCAGCTTAATCGGGGACAATGAGCAGTTCTTC. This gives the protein CASSLIGDNEQFF.

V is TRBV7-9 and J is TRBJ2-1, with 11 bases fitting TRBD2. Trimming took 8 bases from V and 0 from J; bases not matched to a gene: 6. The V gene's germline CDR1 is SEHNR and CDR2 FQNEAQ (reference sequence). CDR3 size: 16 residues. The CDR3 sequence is CASPRLAGLSYNEQFF. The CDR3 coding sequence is TGTGCCAGCCCCCGACTAGCGGGACTCTCCTACAATGAGCAGTTCTTC.

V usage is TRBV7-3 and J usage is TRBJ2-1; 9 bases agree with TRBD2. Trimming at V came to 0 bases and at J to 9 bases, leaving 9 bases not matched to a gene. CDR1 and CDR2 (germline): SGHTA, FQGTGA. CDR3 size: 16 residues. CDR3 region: CASSLTGTSLRGEQFF. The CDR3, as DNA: TGTGCCAGCAGCTTAACCGGGACTAGCCTCAGAGGTGAGCAGTTCTTC.

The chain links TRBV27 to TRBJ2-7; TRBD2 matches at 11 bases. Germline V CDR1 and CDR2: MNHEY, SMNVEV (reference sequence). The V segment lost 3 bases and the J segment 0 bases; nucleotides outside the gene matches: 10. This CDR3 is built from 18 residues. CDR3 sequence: CASSFGSISGRDSYEQYF. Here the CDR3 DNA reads TGTGCCAGCAGTTTCGGGAGCATTAGCGGGAGGGACTCCTACGAGCAGTACTTC.

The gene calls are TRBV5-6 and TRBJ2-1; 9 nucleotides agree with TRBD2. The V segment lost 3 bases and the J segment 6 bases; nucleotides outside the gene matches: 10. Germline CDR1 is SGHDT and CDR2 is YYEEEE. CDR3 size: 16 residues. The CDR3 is CASSSAGLAPLNEQFF. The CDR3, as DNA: TGTGCCAGCAGCTCAGCGGGACTAGCTCCCCTCAATGAGCAGTTCTTC.

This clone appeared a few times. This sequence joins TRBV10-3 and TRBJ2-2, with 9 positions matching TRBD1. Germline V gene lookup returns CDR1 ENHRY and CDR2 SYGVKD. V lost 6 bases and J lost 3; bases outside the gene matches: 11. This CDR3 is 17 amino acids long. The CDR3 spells CAISGTGGGWDTGELFF. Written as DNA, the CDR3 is TGTGCCATCAGCGGAACAGGGGGCGGCTGGGACACCGGGGAGCTGTTTTTT.

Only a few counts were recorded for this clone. The CDR3 DNA reads TGTGCCATCAGTGAGTTAGCGTCGCACTCCTACGAGCAGTACTTC. This encodes CAISELASHSYEQYF. V usage is TRBV10-3 and J usage is TRBJ2-7, with D possibly being TRBD2 (5 bases). The CDR3 contains 15 residues. V lost 1 base and J 0 bases, leaving 10 bases between the germline ends. In germline, CDR1 is ENHRY, CDR2 SYGVKD.

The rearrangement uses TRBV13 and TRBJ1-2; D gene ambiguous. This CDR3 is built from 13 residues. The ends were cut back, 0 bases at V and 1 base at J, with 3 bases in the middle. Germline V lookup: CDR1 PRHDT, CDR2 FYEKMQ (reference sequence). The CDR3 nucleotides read TGTGCCAGCAGCTTAGGGGGTAACTATGGCTACACCTTC. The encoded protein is CASSLGGNYGYTF.

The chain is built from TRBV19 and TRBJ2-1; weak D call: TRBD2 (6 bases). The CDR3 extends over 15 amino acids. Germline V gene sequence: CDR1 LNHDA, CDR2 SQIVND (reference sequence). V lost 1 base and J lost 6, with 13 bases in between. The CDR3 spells CASSIGLEPLNEQFF. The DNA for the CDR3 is TGTGCCAGTAGTATAGGACTAGAACCCCTCAATGAGCAGTTCTTC.

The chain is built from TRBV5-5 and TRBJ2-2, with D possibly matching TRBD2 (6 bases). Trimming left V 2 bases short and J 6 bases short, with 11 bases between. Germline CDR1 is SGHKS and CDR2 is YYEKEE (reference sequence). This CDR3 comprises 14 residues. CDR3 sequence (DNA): TGTGCCAGCAGCTTATCACTAGCTCCCGGGGAGCTGTTTTTT. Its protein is CASSLSLAPGELFF.

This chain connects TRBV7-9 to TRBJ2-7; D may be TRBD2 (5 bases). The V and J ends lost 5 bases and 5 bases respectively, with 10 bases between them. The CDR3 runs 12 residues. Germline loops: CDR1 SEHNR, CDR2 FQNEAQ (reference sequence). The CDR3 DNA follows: TGTGCCAGCAGCCCCGGGGTCCACGAGCAGTACTTC. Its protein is CASSPGVHEQYF. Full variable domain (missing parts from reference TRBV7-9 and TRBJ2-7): DTGVSQNPRHKITKRGQNVTFRCDPISEHNRLYWYRQTLGQGPEFLTYFQNEAQLEKSRLLSDRFSAERPKGSFSTLEIQRTEQGDSAMYLCASSPGVHEQYFGPGTRLTVT.

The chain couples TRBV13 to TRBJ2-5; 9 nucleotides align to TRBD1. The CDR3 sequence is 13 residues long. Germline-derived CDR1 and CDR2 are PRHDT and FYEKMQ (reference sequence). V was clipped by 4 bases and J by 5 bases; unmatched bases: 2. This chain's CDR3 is CASSSDRGETQYF. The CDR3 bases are TGTGCCAGCAGCTCCGACAGGGGGGAGACCCAGTACTTC.

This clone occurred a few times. The CDR3 loop is CASRRGGNQPQHF. CDR3 nucleotide sequence: TGTGCCAGTAGACGGGGTGGCAATCAGCCCCAGCATTTT. The chain joins TRBV19 to TRBJ1-5; no definite D call. This CDR3 has 13 residues. Trimming left V 6 bases short and J 2 bases short, with 8 bases between. Germline V CDR1 and CDR2: LNHDA, SQIVND (reference sequence).

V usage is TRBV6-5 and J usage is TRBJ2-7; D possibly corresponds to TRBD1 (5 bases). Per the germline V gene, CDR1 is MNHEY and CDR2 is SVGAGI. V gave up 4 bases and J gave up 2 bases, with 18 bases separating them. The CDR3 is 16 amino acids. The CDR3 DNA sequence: TGTGCCAGCAGTTCTCCAAGTGGACAAGACGCCTACGAGCAGTACTTC. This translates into CASSSPSGQDAYEQYF.

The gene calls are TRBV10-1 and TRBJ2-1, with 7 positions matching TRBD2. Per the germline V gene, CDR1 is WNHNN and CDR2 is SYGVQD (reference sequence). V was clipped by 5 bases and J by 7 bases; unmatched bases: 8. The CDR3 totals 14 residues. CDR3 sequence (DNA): TGCGCCAGCAGTAGAGGGAGGGCCCCAAATGAGCAGTTCTTC. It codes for CASSRGRAPNEQFF.

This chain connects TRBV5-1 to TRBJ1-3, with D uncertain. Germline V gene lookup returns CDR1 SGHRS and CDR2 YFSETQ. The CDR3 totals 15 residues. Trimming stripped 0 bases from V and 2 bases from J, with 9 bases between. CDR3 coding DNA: TGCGCCAGCAGCTTGGGGATCGTTCCTGGAAACACCATATATTTT. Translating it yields CASSLGIVPGNTIYF.

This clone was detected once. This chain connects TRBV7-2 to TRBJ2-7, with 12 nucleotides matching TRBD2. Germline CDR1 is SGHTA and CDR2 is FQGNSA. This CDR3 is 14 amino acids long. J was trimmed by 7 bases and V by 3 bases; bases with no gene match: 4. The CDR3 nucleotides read TGTGCCAGCAGCTTCCGACTAGCGGGAGTTGAGCAGTACTTC. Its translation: CASSFRLAGVEQYF.

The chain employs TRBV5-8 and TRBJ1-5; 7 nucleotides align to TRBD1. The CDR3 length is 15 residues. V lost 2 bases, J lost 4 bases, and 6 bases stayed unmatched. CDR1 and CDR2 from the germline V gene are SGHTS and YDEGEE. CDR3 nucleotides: TGTGCCAGCAGCTTTGACGGGACAGCGAATCAGCCCCAGCATTTT. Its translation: CASSFDGTANQPQHF. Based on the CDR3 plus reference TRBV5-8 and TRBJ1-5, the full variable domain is EAGVTQSPTHLIKTRGQQATLRCSPISGHTSVYWYQQALGLGLQFLLWYDEGEERNRGNFPPRFSGRQFPNYSSELNVNALELEDSALYLCASSFDGTANQPQHFGDGTRLSIL.

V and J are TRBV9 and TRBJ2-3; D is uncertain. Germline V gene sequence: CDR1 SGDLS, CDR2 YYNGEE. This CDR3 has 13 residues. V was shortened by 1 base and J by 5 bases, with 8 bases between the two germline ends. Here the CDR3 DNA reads TGTGCCAGCAGCGTAAGGTGGGGAGATACGCAGTATTTT. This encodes CASSVRWGDTQYF.

The chain's CDR3 is CAVIGRAYGYTF. DNA for the CDR3: TGTGCCGTTATCGGACGGGCCTATGGCTACACCTTC. The chain is built from TRBV2 and TRBJ1-2; D unclear. The CDR3 has 12 amino acids. Trimming took 11 bases from V and 4 from J, leaving 14 bases between them. Germline CDR1 and CDR2: SNHLY and FYNNEI.

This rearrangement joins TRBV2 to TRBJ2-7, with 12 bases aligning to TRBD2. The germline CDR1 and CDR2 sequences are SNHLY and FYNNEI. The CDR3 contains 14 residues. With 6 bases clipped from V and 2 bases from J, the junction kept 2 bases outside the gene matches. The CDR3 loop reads CASRPSGRAYEQYF. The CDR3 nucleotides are TGTGCCAGCAGGCCTAGCGGGAGGGCCTACGAGCAGTACTTC.

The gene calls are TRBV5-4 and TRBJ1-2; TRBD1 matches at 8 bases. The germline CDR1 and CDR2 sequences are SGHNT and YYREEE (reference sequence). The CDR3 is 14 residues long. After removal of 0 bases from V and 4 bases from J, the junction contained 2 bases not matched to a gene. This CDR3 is CASSLEDRVYGYTF. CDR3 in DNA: TGTGCCAGCAGCTTGGAGGACAGGGTCTATGGCTACACCTTC.

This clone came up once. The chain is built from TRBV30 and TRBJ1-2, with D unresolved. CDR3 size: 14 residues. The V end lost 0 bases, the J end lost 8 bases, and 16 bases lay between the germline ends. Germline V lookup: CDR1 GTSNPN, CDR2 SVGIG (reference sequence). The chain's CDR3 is CAWSVMRPLEGYTF. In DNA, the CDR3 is TGTGCCTGGAGTGTAATGCGCCCCCTCGAAGGCTACACCTTC.

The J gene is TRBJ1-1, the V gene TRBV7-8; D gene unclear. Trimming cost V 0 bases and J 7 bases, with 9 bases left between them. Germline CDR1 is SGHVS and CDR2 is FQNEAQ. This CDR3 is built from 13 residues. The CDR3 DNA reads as TGTGCCAGCAGCTTAGCGGCACGGGTTGAAGCTTTCTTT. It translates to CASSLAARVEAFF.